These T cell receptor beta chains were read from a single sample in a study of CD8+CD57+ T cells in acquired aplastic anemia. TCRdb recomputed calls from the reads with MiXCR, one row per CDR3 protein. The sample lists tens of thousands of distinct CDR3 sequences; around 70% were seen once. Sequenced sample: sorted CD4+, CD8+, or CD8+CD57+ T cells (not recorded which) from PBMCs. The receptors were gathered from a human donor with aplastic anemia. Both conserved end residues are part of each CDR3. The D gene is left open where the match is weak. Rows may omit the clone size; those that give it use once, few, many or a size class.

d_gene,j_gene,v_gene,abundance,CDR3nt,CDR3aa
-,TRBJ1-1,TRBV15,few,TGTGCCACCACCGGGCTTGAGTTTAGTGAAGCTTTCTTT,CATTGLEFSEAFF
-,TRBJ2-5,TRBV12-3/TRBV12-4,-,TGTGCCAGCAGTTTTAGTGGAGAGACCCAGTACTTC,CASSFSGETQYF
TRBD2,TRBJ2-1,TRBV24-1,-,TGTGCCACATCTAGCGGGAGGAATGAGCAGTTCTTC,CATSSGRNEQFF
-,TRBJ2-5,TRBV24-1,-,TGTGCCACCAGTGACTGGGACACCACGGGAGAGACCCAGTACTTC,CATSDWDTTGETQYF
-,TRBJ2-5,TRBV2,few,TGTGCCATGGGACCGAGCGCTTTCCAAGAGACCCAGTACTTC,CAMGPSAFQETQYF
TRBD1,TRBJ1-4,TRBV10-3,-,TGTGCCATCAGCGGCAGGGGGTCTGAAAAACTGTTTTTT,CAISGRGSEKLFF
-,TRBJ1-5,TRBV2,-,TGTGCCAGCCGTGCGAGTCATAGCAATCAGCCCCAGCATTTT,CASRASHSNQPQHF
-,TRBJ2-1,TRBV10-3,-,TGTGCCATCGCGGCAACCGGGACTTCAAACAATGAGCAGTTCTTC,CAIAATGTSNNEQFF
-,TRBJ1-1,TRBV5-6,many,TGTGCCAGCAGCTTGGTTCAGGGGATCACTGAAGCTTTCTTT,CASSLVQGITEAFF
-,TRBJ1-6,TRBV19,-,TGTGCCACCCAGGTGGGCGGAAATTCACCCCTCCACTTT,CATQVGGNSPLHF
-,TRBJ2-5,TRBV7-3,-,TGTGCCAGCGTTTTCCGAGAGACCCAGTACTTC,CASVFRETQYF
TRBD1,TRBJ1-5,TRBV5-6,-,TGTGCCAGCAGCTTGGAAACAGGGGGCATCGGTAATCAGCCCCAGCATTTT,CASSLETGGIGNQPQHF
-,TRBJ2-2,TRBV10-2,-,TGCGCCAGCAGTGTGGCCGAGGAGCTGTTTTTT,CASSVAEELFF
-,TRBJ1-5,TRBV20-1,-,TGCAGTGCCCCCAGACAGCTCGATCAGCCCCAGCATTTT,CSAPRQLDQPQHF
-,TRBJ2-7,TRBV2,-,TGTGCCAGCAGTGCCCGGCAACTCTACGAGCAGTACTTC,CASSARQLYEQYF
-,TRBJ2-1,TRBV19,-,TGTGCCAGTAGTAGGGAGACGGGGAACTCCTACAATGAGCAGTTCTTC,CASSRETGNSYNEQFF
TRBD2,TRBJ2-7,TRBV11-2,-,TGTGCCAGCAGCCTCCTAGCGGGGATTATCTACGAGCAGTACTTC,CASSLLAGIIYEQYF
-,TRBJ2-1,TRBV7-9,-,TGTGCCAGCTCATACGGGAGTGAGCAGTTCTTC,CASSYGSEQFF
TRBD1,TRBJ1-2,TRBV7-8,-,TGTGCCAGCAGCCCGAGCTCCGGGACAGTCAACCACTTC,CASSPSSGTVNHF
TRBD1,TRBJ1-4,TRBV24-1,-,TGTGCCACCAGCCCAGGACAGGGCGCAACTAATGAAAAACTGTTTTTT,CATSPGQGATNEKLFF
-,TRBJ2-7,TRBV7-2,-,TGTGCCAGCAGCCCGCGGTACGAGCAGTACTTC,CASSPRYEQYF
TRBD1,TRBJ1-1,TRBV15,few,TGTGCCACCAGCAGGGGGACAGAATTGGCACCTTTTGGAGCTTTCTTT,CATSRGTELAPFGAFF